This is a list of T cell receptor beta chains from one sample in a study of shared clonotypes between healthy human individuals. The assay was immunoSEQ multiplex PCR, and TCRdb's table has in-frame clones only and misses some. The sample lists roughly 1 million clones, 75% occurring once. Sequencing was carried out using memory CD4+ T cells sorted from blood. All receptors derive from a man aged 18 to 29 in good health. Each CDR3 is given with its conserved first and last residue. Fields, in order: clone size, D gene, CDR3 length, V gene, J gene, CDR3 DNA, CDR3 protein. The D gene is left open where the match is weak. Some rows mark clone size as missing; the rest say once, few, many or name a class of expanded clone.

abundance: .
d_gene: .
len: 15
v_gene: TRBV7-7
j_gene: TRBJ2-1
CDR3nt: TGTGCTAGCAGCTTAGCTCTAGCAATCTACAATGAGCAGTTCTTC
CDR3aa: CASSLALAIYNEQFF

abundance: .
d_gene: TRBD1
len: 15
v_gene: TRBV4-1
j_gene: TRBJ2-2
CDR3nt: TGCGCCAGCAGCCGCGGACAGGGGATGGCCGGGGAGCTGTTTTTT
CDR3aa: CASSRGQGMAGELFF

abundance: .
d_gene: .
len: 16
v_gene: TRBV11-1
j_gene: TRBJ2-5
CDR3nt: TGTGCCAGCAGCTTACATTCCCTTAAGGGACGAGAGACCCAGTACTTC
CDR3aa: CASSLHSLKGRETQYF

abundance: .
d_gene: TRBD1
len: 15
v_gene: TRBV6-6
j_gene: TRBJ2-7
CDR3nt: TGTGCCAGCAGTTCCTCCGGGACAGGGTTCTTCGAGCAGTACTTC
CDR3aa: CASSSSGTGFFEQYF

abundance: .
d_gene: .
len: 15
v_gene: TRBV5-6
j_gene: TRBJ1-2
CDR3nt: TGTGCCAGCAGCTTGGTCGGAGGGATGGACTATGGCTACACCTTC
CDR3aa: CASSLVGGMDYGYTF

abundance: few
d_gene: .
len: 15
v_gene: TRBV6-5
j_gene: TRBJ1-6
CDR3nt: TGTGCCAGCAGTTACTCTGGAGGTGGGGATTCACCCCTCCACTTT
CDR3aa: CASSYSGGGDSPLHF

abundance: few
d_gene: .
len: 16
v_gene: TRBV5-1
j_gene: TRBJ2-1
CDR3nt: TGCGCCAGCACCCCTGGAGGGGGTAAGGGGTCGAATGAGCAGTTCTTC
CDR3aa: CASTPGGGKGSNEQFF

abundance: .
d_gene: .
len: 14
v_gene: TRBV10-3
j_gene: TRBJ1-3
CDR3nt: TGTGCCATCAGCCAACTAGGGGGGCCAAACACCATATATTTT
CDR3aa: CAISQLGGPNTIYF

abundance: few
d_gene: TRBD1
len: 14
v_gene: TRBV5-1
j_gene: TRBJ1-1
CDR3nt: TGCGCCAGCAGCCAAGCGTCACAGGGGAATGAAGCTTTCTTT
CDR3aa: CASSQASQGNEAFF

abundance: .
d_gene: TRBD2
len: 18
v_gene: TRBV7-2
j_gene: TRBJ2-7
CDR3nt: TGTGCCAGCAGCTTAGCAGTTGGGGTAGCGGGAGAAGCCTACGAGCAGTACTTC
CDR3aa: CASSLAVGVAGEAYEQYF

abundance: .
d_gene: .
len: 15
v_gene: TRBV30
j_gene: TRBJ1-1
CDR3nt: TGTGCCTCAATTTCCCCAGGGAGGCGGAACACTGAAGCTTTCTTT
CDR3aa: CASISPGRRNTEAFF

abundance: .
d_gene: TRBD1
len: 16
v_gene: TRBV5-1
j_gene: TRBJ1-1
CDR3nt: TGCGCCAGCAGCTCCCCGCCGGGACAGTCGAACACTGAAGCTTTCTTT
CDR3aa: CASSSPPGQSNTEAFF

abundance: .
d_gene: TRBD2
len: 12
v_gene: TRBV25-1
j_gene: TRBJ2-1
CDR3nt: TGTGCCAGCAGGGCGGCGGCGGGAGGTTTGTTCTTC
CDR3aa: CASRAAAGGLFF

abundance: .
d_gene: .
len: 14
v_gene: TRBV5-8
j_gene: TRBJ2-1
CDR3nt: TGTGCCAGCACCTCGGGACTTTACTACAATGAGCAGTTCTTC
CDR3aa: CASTSGLYYNEQFF

abundance: .
d_gene: TRBD1
len: 14
v_gene: TRBV10-3
j_gene: TRBJ1-5
CDR3nt: TGTGCCATCAGTACTACAGGGGATACTCAGCCCCAGCATTTT
CDR3aa: CAISTTGDTQPQHF

abundance: .
d_gene: .
len: 13
v_gene: TRBV13
j_gene: TRBJ2-7
CDR3nt: TGTGCCAGCAGACAGACAGGTCAGAGCGAGCAGTACTTC
CDR3aa: CASRQTGQSEQYF

abundance: .
d_gene: TRBD1
len: 14
v_gene: TRBV13
j_gene: TRBJ2-7
CDR3nt: TGTGCCAGCAGCTTAAGACAGGGGGCTTACGAGCAGTACTTC
CDR3aa: CASSLRQGAYEQYF

abundance: .
d_gene: TRBD1
len: 15
v_gene: TRBV5-1
j_gene: TRBJ1-1
CDR3nt: TGCGCCAGCAGCTCCGCGACAGGGATAAACACTGAAGCTTTCTTT
CDR3aa: CASSSATGINTEAFF

abundance: .
d_gene: .
len: 17
v_gene: TRBV6-4
j_gene: TRBJ2-1
CDR3nt: TGTGCCAGCGCCCTTGATGGCGGGTCCGTTTCCTACAATGAGCAGTTCTTC
CDR3aa: CASALDGGSVSYNEQFF

abundance: .
d_gene: TRBD2
len: 15
v_gene: TRBV10-3
j_gene: TRBJ2-5
CDR3nt: TGTGCCATCAGTGACCTAGCGGGGGGGCAGGTGACCCAGTACTTC
CDR3aa: CAISDLAGGQVTQYF

abundance: .
d_gene: TRBD1
len: 13
v_gene: TRBV12-5
j_gene: TRBJ1-1
CDR3nt: TGTGCTAGTGGGACCACAGGGGCTGACCCGGCTTTCTTT
CDR3aa: CASGTTGADPAFF

abundance: .
d_gene: .
len: 13
v_gene: TRBV25-1
j_gene: TRBJ1-2
CDR3nt: TGTGCCAGCAGTGTTGGGGGGCGGGATGGCTACACCTTC
CDR3aa: CASSVGGRDGYTF

abundance: .
d_gene: .
len: 13
v_gene: TRBV19
j_gene: TRBJ1-5
CDR3nt: TGTGCCAGTAGTATCTCAGCATCCCAGCCCCAGCATTTT
CDR3aa: CASSISASQPQHF

abundance: .
d_gene: .
len: 14
v_gene: TRBV5-1
j_gene: TRBJ2-7
CDR3nt: TGCGCCAGCAGCTTGGGTACAGGGCACTACGAGCAGTACTTC
CDR3aa: CASSLGTGHYEQYF

abundance: once
d_gene: .
len: 15
v_gene: TRBV7-2
j_gene: TRBJ2-3
CDR3nt: TGTGCCAGCAGCGCCCAAAGGGGGGTAACAGATACGCAGTATTTT
CDR3aa: CASSAQRGVTDTQYF

abundance: .
d_gene: .
len: 16
v_gene: TRBV4-1
j_gene: TRBJ1-5
CDR3nt: TGCGCCAGCAGCCCGACGGTCCAGCGGAGCAATCAGCCCCAGCATTTT
CDR3aa: CASSPTVQRSNQPQHF

abundance: .
d_gene: TRBD1
len: 15
v_gene: TRBV10-2
j_gene: TRBJ2-7
CDR3nt: TGCGCCAGCAGTGAGCGGGGACAGGGGTTTGGCGAGCAGTACTTC
CDR3aa: CASSERGQGFGEQYF

abundance: many
d_gene: TRBD1
len: 15
v_gene: TRBV7-2
j_gene: TRBJ2-5
CDR3nt: TGTGCCAGCAGCTTGGGACAGGGGTCTCAAGAGACCCAGTACTTC
CDR3aa: CASSLGQGSQETQYF

abundance: .
d_gene: .
len: 13
v_gene: TRBV5-4
j_gene: TRBJ2-2
CDR3nt: TGTGCCAGCAGATTAGACCCGACCGGGGAGCTGTTTTTT
CDR3aa: CASRLDPTGELFF

abundance: .
d_gene: TRBD1
len: 19
v_gene: TRBV6-4
j_gene: TRBJ2-7
CDR3nt: TGTGCCAGCAGTGACCGATATACTGACAGGGTGAGGAAGTACTACGAGCAGTACTTC
CDR3aa: CASSDRYTDRVRKYYEQYF

abundance: .
d_gene: TRBD1
len: 15
v_gene: TRBV7-9
j_gene: TRBJ2-2
CDR3nt: TGTGCCAGCAGCTTGGACAGGGGGCATGACGGGGAGCTGTTTTTT
CDR3aa: CASSLDRGHDGELFF

abundance: .
d_gene: .
len: 14
v_gene: TRBV7-2
j_gene: TRBJ1-2
CDR3nt: TGTGCCAGCAGCTTTGGCGGGACTTTCCGTGGCTACACCTTC
CDR3aa: CASSFGGTFRGYTF

abundance: .
d_gene: .
len: 13
v_gene: TRBV7-9
j_gene: TRBJ2-5
CDR3nt: TGTGCCAGCAGCTTCGGTATCCAAGAGACCCAGTACTTC
CDR3aa: CASSFGIQETQYF

abundance: .
d_gene: .
len: 11
v_gene: TRBV2
j_gene: TRBJ1-6
CDR3nt: TGTGCCACCGCCGGGGATTCACCCCTCCACTTT
CDR3aa: CATAGDSPLHF

abundance: many
d_gene: .
len: 12
v_gene: TRBV30
j_gene: TRBJ1-4
CDR3nt: TGTGCCTGGAGTCGTCCTAATGAAAAACTGTTTTTT
CDR3aa: CAWSRPNEKLFF

abundance: .
d_gene: TRBD1
len: 16
v_gene: TRBV19
j_gene: TRBJ1-6
CDR3nt: TGTGCCAGTAGCCCGCGACGGACAGGGCACAATTCACCCCTCCACTTT
CDR3aa: CASSPRRTGHNSPLHF

abundance: .
d_gene: TRBD2
len: 17
v_gene: TRBV18
j_gene: TRBJ2-1
CDR3nt: TGTGCCAGCTCACCACCGACGGGCGGGGGAGCTAACAATGAGCAGTTCTTC
CDR3aa: CASSPPTGGGANNEQFF

abundance: .
d_gene: .
len: 18
v_gene: TRBV28
j_gene: TRBJ2-1
CDR3nt: TGTGCCAGCAGCCCCCGGTCCTTGGGCAGGCCAAGGGCCCATGAGCAGTTCTTC
CDR3aa: CASSPRSLGRPRAHEQFF

abundance: once
d_gene: .
len: 11
v_gene: TRBV29-1
j_gene: TRBJ2-7
CDR3nt: TGCAGCGCCGCAGAGGGTCGGGAGCAGTACTTC
CDR3aa: CSAAEGREQYF

abundance: .
d_gene: TRBD1
len: 15
v_gene: TRBV9
j_gene: TRBJ1-2
CDR3nt: TGTGCCAGCAGCGTTTGGACAGGGCCTCTCTATGGCTACACCTTC
CDR3aa: CASSVWTGPLYGYTF

abundance: .
d_gene: .
len: 14
v_gene: TRBV11-2
j_gene: TRBJ1-2
CDR3nt: TGTGCCAGCAGCTTAAGAACCGATACCGGAGGCTACACCTTC
CDR3aa: CASSLRTDTGGYTF

abundance: few
d_gene: .
len: 13
v_gene: TRBV30
j_gene: TRBJ2-2
CDR3nt: TGTGCCTGGAGTCCCACTAACACCGGGGAGCTGTTTTTT
CDR3aa: CAWSPTNTGELFF

abundance: once
d_gene: .
len: 13
v_gene: TRBV7-2
j_gene: TRBJ2-7
CDR3nt: TGTGCCAGCAGCTCTTACGGGAGCTACGAGCAGTACTTC
CDR3aa: CASSSYGSYEQYF

abundance: .
d_gene: .
len: 12
v_gene: TRBV29-1
j_gene: TRBJ1-2
CDR3nt: TGCAGCGTGGACAGTTATAACTATGGCTACACCTTC
CDR3aa: CSVDSYNYGYTF

abundance: few
d_gene: TRBD1
len: 14
v_gene: TRBV15
j_gene: TRBJ2-7
CDR3nt: TGTGCCACCAGTACAGGGGGCTCTTTACGGGAGCAGTACTTC
CDR3aa: CATSTGGSLREQYF

abundance: once
d_gene: .
len: 18
v_gene: TRBV13
j_gene: TRBJ2-1
CDR3nt: TGTGCCAGCAGCACACAACCGGCGGACGAGAGCTCCTACAATGAGCAGTTCTTC
CDR3aa: CASSTQPADESSYNEQFF

abundance: few
d_gene: .
len: 12
v_gene: TRBV30
j_gene: TRBJ2-1
CDR3nt: TGTGCCTGGAGTCTCAGGGACAATGAGCAGTTCTTC
CDR3aa: CAWSLRDNEQFF

abundance: .
d_gene: .
len: 12
v_gene: TRBV5-6
j_gene: TRBJ1-2
CDR3nt: TGTGCCAGCAGCTTGACTACCCGGGGCTACACCTTC
CDR3aa: CASSLTTRGYTF

abundance: few
d_gene: .
len: 15
v_gene: TRBV6-1
j_gene: TRBJ2-7
CDR3nt: TGTGCCAGCAGTGATTGGGTGGGGGTGACCTACGAGCAGTACTTC
CDR3aa: CASSDWVGVTYEQYF

abundance: .
d_gene: .
len: 17
v_gene: TRBV28
j_gene: TRBJ1-5
CDR3nt: TGTGCCAGCAGTAGAAAAGGTCTCATCGGAGCAAATCAGCCCCAGCATTTT
CDR3aa: CASSRKGLIGANQPQHF

abundance: few
d_gene: .
len: 14
v_gene: TRBV9
j_gene: TRBJ1-3
CDR3nt: TGTGCCAGCAGCGTTTCAGGGCACGGAAACACCATATATTTT
CDR3aa: CASSVSGHGNTIYF